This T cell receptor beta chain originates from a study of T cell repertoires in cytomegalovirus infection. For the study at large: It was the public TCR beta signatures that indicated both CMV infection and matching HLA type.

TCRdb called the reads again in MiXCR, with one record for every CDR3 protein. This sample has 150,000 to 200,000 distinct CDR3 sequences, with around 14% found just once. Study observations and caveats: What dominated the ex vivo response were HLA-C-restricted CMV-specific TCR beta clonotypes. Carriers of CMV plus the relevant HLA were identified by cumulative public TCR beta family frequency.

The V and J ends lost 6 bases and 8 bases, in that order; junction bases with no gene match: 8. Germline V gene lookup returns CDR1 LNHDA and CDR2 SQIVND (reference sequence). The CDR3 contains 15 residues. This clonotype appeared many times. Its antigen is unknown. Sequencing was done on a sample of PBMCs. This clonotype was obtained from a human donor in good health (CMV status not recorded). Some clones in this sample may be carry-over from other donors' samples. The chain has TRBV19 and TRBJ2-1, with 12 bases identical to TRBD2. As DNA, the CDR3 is TGTGCCAGTAGACCGACTAGCGGGAGTCGGTATGAGCAGTTCTTC. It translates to CASRPTSGSRYEQFF.